This is a list of T cell receptor beta chains from one sample in a study of cytomegalovirus exposure and HLA in healthy donors. Assay: immunoSEQ multiplex PCR; the TCRdb copy retains only in-frame clones and omits some. The table includes approximately 100,000 clones, about three fifths detected once. The sequenced sample consisted of PBMCs. Receptors were obtained from a man aged 25 to 40 in good health and CMV-seronegative. The CDR3 runs from the conserved cysteine through the conserved F or W. The D gene is left open where the match is weak. Where a row states a size, it is once, few, many or the class of an expanded clone; other rows omit it.

>13|.|TRBJ2-5|TRBD2|TRBV6-5
TGTGCCAGCAGACGGGGGGTCCAAGAGACCCAGTACTTC
CASRRGVQETQYF
>13|.|TRBJ2-5|TRBD1|TRBV11-3
TGTGCCAGCAGCGACAGGGGGCAAGAGACCCGGTACTTC
CASSDRGQETRYF
>14|once|TRBJ1-6|TRBD1|TRBV6-1
TGTGCCAGCAGTGATCGGACAGGGCCCCAAACCCTCCACTTT
CASSDRTGPQTLHF
>17|.|TRBJ2-5|TRBD1|TRBV4-2
TGTGCCAGCAGCCAGGAACTTACAGGGGAGATCCAAGAGACCCAGTACTTC
CASSQELTGEIQETQYF
>12|.|TRBJ2-4|.|TRBV6-5
TGTGCCAGCAGGCAGGGTCGAGACATTCAGTACTTC
CASRQGRDIQYF
>14|.|TRBJ2-1|.|TRBV7-2
TGTGCCAGCAGCTCCAGGGCAGGGTCCAATGAGCAGTTCTTC
CASSSRAGSNEQFF
>18|.|TRBJ2-6|TRBD2|TRBV4-2
TGTGCCAGCAGCCAAGATATTGGGAGGGAACCTGGGGCCAACGTCCTGACTTTC
CASSQDIGREPGANVLTF
>16|.|TRBJ2-7|.|TRBV11-2
TGTGCCAGCACCCAGTGGTTAGGGAGACAGGCCGACGAGCAGTACTTC
CASTQWLGRQADEQYF
>15|.|TRBJ2-2|TRBD2|TRBV2
TGTGCCAGCAGTGAGTCCAGCGGGGTGCCCGGGGAGCTGTTTTTT
CASSESSGVPGELFF
>14|.|TRBJ1-6|TRBD1|TRBV30
TGTGCCTGGAGACAGGGGGGAAATAATTCACCCCTCCACTTT
CAWRQGGNNSPLHF
>13|.|TRBJ1-2|.|TRBV28
TGTGCCAGCAGAGGAAGACCGGGGGGAGGCTACACCTTC
CASRGRPGGGYTF
>17|.|TRBJ2-6|.|TRBV4-2
TGTGCCAGCAGCCAAGCGGACACCAACTCTGGGGCCAACGTCCTGACTTTC
CASSQADTNSGANVLTF
>13|.|TRBJ1-1|.|TRBV6-6
TGTGCCAGCAGTCCCGCAGGGAGGACTGAAGCTTTCTTT
CASSPAGRTEAFF
>14|.|TRBJ1-4|.|TRBV30
TGTGCCTGGAGTGTAGGAGGGGGGGATGAAAAACTGTTTTTT
CAWSVGGGDEKLFF
>16|few|TRBJ2-1|TRBD2|TRBV7-3
TGTGCCAGCAGCCGAGGGGACTACGGCTCCTACAATGAGCAGTTCTTC
CASSRGDYGSYNEQFF
>13|.|TRBJ1-5|.|TRBV5-1
TGCGCCAGCAGCTTCTCCCAGAATCAGCCCCAGCATTTT
CASSFSQNQPQHF
>15|.|TRBJ1-4|.|TRBV19
TGTGCCACGGCAGTCCGCGGGGGTAGTAATGAAAAACTGTTTTTT
CATAVRGGSNEKLFF
>18|.|TRBJ2-2|.|TRBV7-3
TGTGCCAGCAGCTTAAACCCCTATCCACCCTCGAACACCGGGGAGCTGTTTTTT
CASSLNPYPPSNTGELFF
>14|.|TRBJ1-5|TRBD1|TRBV11-2
TGTGCCAGCAGCCTACAGGGGGGGACTCAGCCCCAGCATTTT
CASSLQGGTQPQHF
>14|.|TRBJ2-4|TRBD1|TRBV7-9
TGTGCCAGCATAGTTCTGGACAGGGGAAACATTCAGTACTTC
CASIVLDRGNIQYF
>16|.|TRBJ2-7|TRBD2|TRBV15
TGTGCCACCAGCAGACGATTAGCGGGATGGGTGGACGAGCAGTACTTC
CATSRRLAGWVDEQYF
>14|.|TRBJ2-3|.|TRBV30
TGTGCCTGGAGGGCGGTCTCTAGCACAGATACGCAGTATTTT
CAWRAVSSTDTQYF
>17|few|TRBJ2-1|.|TRBV14
TGTGCCAGCAGCCGGTTTAGGGGGGGGCAAGTTAACAATGAGCAGTTCTTC
CASSRFRGGQVNNEQFF
>14|.|TRBJ2-5|TRBD1|TRBV6-6
TGTGCCAGCAGTAAAGGACAGGGTGAAGAGACCCAGTACTTC
CASSKGQGEETQYF
>17|.|TRBJ2-3|TRBD1|TRBV9
TGTGCCAGCAGCCCTTCTCTGGGGGACAGGGGGCCAGATACGCAGTATTTT
CASSPSLGDRGPDTQYF
>15|few|TRBJ1-1|TRBD1|TRBV10-3
TGTGCCATCAGTGACAGGGGGCTTGGGAACACTGAAGCTTTCTTT
CAISDRGLGNTEAFF
>14|.|TRBJ1-2|TRBD1|TRBV6-1
TGTGCCAGCAGTGAAGGTGGGACAGCCTATGGCTACACCTTC
CASSEGGTAYGYTF
>15|once|TRBJ2-1|.|TRBV6-5
TGTGCCAGCAAACAACTAGGGCCCCCCTACAATGAGCAGTTCTTC
CASKQLGPPYNEQFF
>16|few|TRBJ1-1|TRBD1|TRBV18
TGTGCCAGCTCACCACAGGGGACAGGGGGGATTACTGAAGCTTTCTTT
CASSPQGTGGITEAFF
>13|.|TRBJ1-5|.|TRBV19
TGTGCCAGTAGTATAGTTAAGGGGCAGCCCCAGCATTTT
CASSIVKGQPQHF
>16|.|TRBJ2-2|TRBD2|TRBV28
TGTGCCAGCAGTTCCACTAGCGGGAGTGGGACCGGGGAGCTGTTTTTT
CASSSTSGSGTGELFF
>14|.|TRBJ2-7|.|TRBV9
TGTGCCAGCAGCCCGCGATTCGAAACCTACGAGCAGTACTTC
CASSPRFETYEQYF
>13|.|TRBJ1-1|.|TRBV19
TGTGCCAGTAGTTCTCAACAGAACACTGAAGCTTTCTTT
CASSSQQNTEAFF
>15|.|TRBJ1-2|.|TRBV5-1
TGCGCCAGCAGCTTGGGGGCAGCGGGTAACTATGGCTACACCTTC
CASSLGAAGNYGYTF
>13|.|TRBJ1-1|.|TRBV29-1
TGCAGCGTTGCAAGTGGGGCGGACACTGAAGCTTTCTTT
CSVASGADTEAFF
>13|.|TRBJ1-2|TRBD1|TRBV4-2
TGTGCCAGCAGCCAACCAGGGGGTCTTGGCTACACCTTC
CASSQPGGLGYTF
>15|.|TRBJ2-1|.|TRBV6-1
TGTGCCAGCAGTGGGCGGGGACTCTCCTACAATGAGCAGTTCTTC
CASSGRGLSYNEQFF
>12|few|TRBJ1-5|.|TRBV6-5
TGTGCCAGCAGTTACCTGAATCAGCCCCAGCATTTT
CASSYLNQPQHF
>14|few|TRBJ2-7|.|TRBV7-7
TGTGCTAGCAGCTTTCGGACCGGGGATCGCGAGCAGTACTTC
CASSFRTGDREQYF
>16|.|TRBJ2-7|TRBD1|TRBV4-1
TGCGCCAGCAGCCTCTTACCGGGACAGGAGAACTACGAGCAGTACTTC
CASSLLPGQENYEQYF
>15|.|TRBJ2-7|TRBD2|TRBV6-5
TGTGCCAGCAGTGGGCTAGCGGGAGGCGTCCACGAGCAGTACTTC
CASSGLAGGVHEQYF
>16|.|TRBJ2-7|TRBD1|TRBV7-9
TGTGCCAGCAGTCCCCCCCGGACAGGACGGGCTACGGAGCAGTACTTC
CASSPPRTGRATEQYF
>16|.|TRBJ2-1|TRBD1|TRBV25-1
TGTGCCAGCAGTGAAGCCGGACAGGGTTCCTACAATGAGCAGTTCTTC
CASSEAGQGSYNEQFF
>14|.|TRBJ2-7|.|TRBV19
TGTGCCAGTAGCAAACTCGGGGACAACTACGAGCAGTACTTC
CASSKLGDNYEQYF
>16|.|TRBJ2-3|.|TRBV19
TGTGCCAGTAGTACCCCCGGCGGGACGCCCACAGATACGCAGTATTTT
CASSTPGGTPTDTQYF
>14|.|TRBJ1-5|.|TRBV10-3
TGTGCCATCAGTGAACCAGGGGCCGAACAGCCCCAGCATTTT
CAISEPGAEQPQHF
>14|.|TRBJ1-1|.|TRBV19
TGTGCCAGTAGTATAGCCGAGGGCCCATTTCAAGCTTTCTTT
CASSIAEGPFQAFF
>16|.|TRBJ1-1|TRBD1|TRBV7-8
TGTGCCAGCAGCCCGGACAGGGGGCAAGGGAGCACTGAAGCTTTCTTT
CASSPDRGQGSTEAFF
>16|.|TRBJ2-7|TRBD1|TRBV6-6
TGTGCCAGCAGTTCCTCCTCGACAGGGGGTTCCTACGAGCAGTACTTC
CASSSSSTGGSYEQYF